Considering frequency, the clone carrying this T cell receptor beta chain is medium-sized. This record belongs to a study of T cell clusters in autoimmune cytopenias. On the study more broadly: The median distinct TRB clonotype count was fewer than 3,000 per sample, from a median about 54,000 reads.

The CDR3 covers 15 residues. CDR1 is DFQATT, CDR2 SNEGSKA, per germline (reference sequence). Some 40,000 genome equivalents of blood DNA were amplified for TRB. One tube held mixed TRB-A and TRB-B primer pools for touch-down PCR. TCRdb re-called the multiplex PCR reads; every CDR3 protein appears as one record, without DNA. The table lists roughly 600 distinct CDR3 sequences. The same specimen was also included in a second study, on T cell repertoires in aging, cancer and after chemotherapy. From that second work: Age-matched healthy donors had significantly more diverse, less clonal blood TCR repertoires than untreated cancer patients.

This TCR derives from a human donor with chronic lymphocytic leukemia. The V and J genes are TRBV20-1 and TRBJ2-5; TCRdb designates TRBD2, a call that cannot be tested without DNA. The source material was peripheral blood. CDR3 residues: CSARGGDLYQETQYF.